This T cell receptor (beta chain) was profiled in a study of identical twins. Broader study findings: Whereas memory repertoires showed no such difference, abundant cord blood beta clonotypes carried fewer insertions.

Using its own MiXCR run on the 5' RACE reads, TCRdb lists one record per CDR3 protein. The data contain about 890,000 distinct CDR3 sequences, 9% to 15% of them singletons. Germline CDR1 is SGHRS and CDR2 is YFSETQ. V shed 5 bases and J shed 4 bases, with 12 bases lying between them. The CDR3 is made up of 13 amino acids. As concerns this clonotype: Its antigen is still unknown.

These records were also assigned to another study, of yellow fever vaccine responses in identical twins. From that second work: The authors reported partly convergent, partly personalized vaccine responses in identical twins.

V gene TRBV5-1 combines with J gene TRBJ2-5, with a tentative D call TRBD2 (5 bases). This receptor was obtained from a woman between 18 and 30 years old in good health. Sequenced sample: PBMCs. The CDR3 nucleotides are TGCGCCAGCAGTCGGGAATGGAGAGAGACCCAGTACTTC. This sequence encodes CASSREWRETQYF.